The rows below give T cell receptor beta chains drawn from one sample of a study of T-cell memory formation after mild COVID-19. One entry per CDR3 protein, called by TCRdb with MiXCR from the 5' RACE reads. This sample has roughly 160,000 distinct CDR3 sequences, with 11% found just once. Sequencing input: PBMCs or a T cell subset sorted from them (not recorded which). All receptors derive from a man aged 18-30 years who had mild COVID-19 (a few samples of this study predate the infection). Cell type and time point are not known. The CDR3 runs from the conserved cysteine through the conserved F or W. Each record gives: J gene, D gene, clone size, V gene, CDR3 length, CDR3 protein, CDR3 DNA. The D gene is left open where the match is weak. Where a row states a size, it is once, few, many or the class of an expanded clone; other rows omit it.

>TRBJ2-3|NA|few|TRBV4-2|16
CASSQDLGRATDTQYF
TGTGCCAGCAGCCAAGATCTGGGTCGGGCCACAGATACGCAGTATTTT
>TRBJ2-6|TRBD1|NA|TRBV6-5|18
CASSATGTGNSGANVLTF
TGTGCCAGCAGTGCGACCGGGACAGGGAACTCTGGGGCCAACGTCCTGACTTTC
>TRBJ2-3|NA|few|TRBV29-1|13
CSVEGGSTDTQYF
TGCAGCGTTGAAGGGGGGAGCACAGATACGCAGTATTTT
>TRBJ2-7|NA|NA|TRBV3-1|14
CASSQAGGPYEQYF
TGTGCCAGCAGCCAAGCCGGGGGGCCCTACGAGCAGTACTTC
>TRBJ1-1|TRBD1|many|TRBV4-1|14
CASSPRLRDSEAFF
TGCGCCAGCAGCCCACGTCTCCGGGACAGTGAAGCTTTCTTT
>TRBJ2-3|TRBD2|NA|TRBV10-3|13
CAINGGGTDTQYF
TGTGCCATCAATGGGGGGGGCACAGATACGCAGTATTTT
>TRBJ2-1|NA|NA|TRBV5-1|14
CASSLSGRVNEQFF
TGCGCCAGCAGCTTGTCAGGGCGGGTCAATGAGCAGTTCTTC
>TRBJ2-1|NA|NA|TRBV7-3|14
CASSLSGASSEQFF
TGTGCCAGCAGCTTAAGTGGGGCCTCGAGTGAGCAGTTCTTC
>TRBJ1-2|TRBD1|few|TRBV19|16
CASSPAGTGSSGGYTF
TGTGCCAGTAGTCCGGCCGGGACAGGGTCTTCCGGTGGCTACACCTTC
>TRBJ2-1|TRBD1|NA|TRBV14|15
CASSRRQGRDNEQFF
TGTGCCAGCAGCCGACGACAGGGCCGGGACAATGAGCAGTTCTTC
>TRBJ2-7|NA|NA|TRBV25-1|13
CASSEVAGAEQYF
TGTGCCAGCAGTGAGGTTGCCGGGGCCGAGCAGTACTTC
>TRBJ2-7|NA|NA|TRBV21-1|15
CASSKSVDPGYEQYF
TGTGCCAGCAGCAAAAGCGTCGACCCCGGCTACGAGCAGTACTTC
>TRBJ1-2|TRBD1|NA|TRBV10-3|15
CAITPGGQGAGGYTF
TGTGCCATCACCCCCGGGGGACAGGGGGCCGGCGGCTACACCTTC
>TRBJ1-2|NA|few|TRBV6-5|13
CASSLTGFYGYTF
TGTGCCAGCAGCTTAACAGGGTTTTACGGCTACACCTTC
>TRBJ2-4|NA|many|TRBV7-9|15
CASSYPSGGGNIQYF
TGTGCCAGCAGCTACCCCTCCGGGGGCGGAAACATTCAGTACTTC
>TRBJ2-5|NA|few|TRBV12-3/TRBV12-4|13
CASRSYNQETQYF
TGTGCCAGCAGATCCTATAACCAAGAGACCCAGTACTTC
>TRBJ2-5|NA|NA|TRBV11-2|14
CASSPSPFGETQYF
TGTGCCAGCAGCCCGAGCCCCTTTGGGGAGACCCAGTACTTC
>TRBJ2-4|NA|many|TRBV4-1|17
CASSHAPGRRRGNIQYF
TGCGCCAGCAGCCATGCTCCAGGGCGCCGCCGGGGAAACATTCAGTACTTC
>TRBJ2-1|NA|NA|TRBV6-5|13
CASKGTGVNEQFF
TGTGCCAGCAAAGGAACGGGGGTGAATGAGCAGTTCTTC
>TRBJ2-5|NA|NA|TRBV5-1|16
CASSSQTLTGGETQYF
TGCGCCAGCAGCTCTCAGACACTTACAGGAGGGGAGACCCAGTACTTC
>TRBJ2-5|TRBD2|few|TRBV9|17
CASSSFPLAGGQETQYF
TGTGCCAGCAGCAGCTTTCCCCTAGCGGGGGGACAAGAGACCCAGTACTTC
>TRBJ2-1|NA|few|TRBV20-1|13
CSAPQRSSNEQFF
TGCAGTGCTCCACAGCGGAGCTCCAATGAGCAGTTCTTC
>TRBJ1-1|NA|NA|TRBV5-5|11
CASGGAQGAFF
TGTGCCAGCGGCGGGGCCCAGGGGGCTTTCTTT
>TRBJ2-5|TRBD2|NA|TRBV6-6|13
CASSGGAAETQYF
TGTGCCAGCAGCGGGGGGGCCGCCGAGACCCAGTACTTC
>TRBJ2-7|NA|NA|TRBV6-6|14
CASSYAQRSYEQYF
TGTGCCAGCAGTTACGCGCAGAGATCCTACGAGCAGTACTTC
>TRBJ2-1|NA|NA|TRBV7-8|15
CASSLGGGLPNEQFF
TGTGCCAGCAGCTTAGGGGGTGGACTGCCCAATGAGCAGTTCTTC
>TRBJ2-1|NA|NA|TRBV15|15
CATSRDLLPLNEQFF
TGTGCCACCAGCAGAGACCTACTTCCTCTCAATGAGCAGTTCTTC
>TRBJ2-2|TRBD1|few|TRBV7-3|15
CASSLGDRETGELFF
TGTGCCAGCAGCTTAGGGGACAGGGAGACCGGGGAGCTGTTTTTT
>TRBJ2-3|TRBD1|NA|TRBV4-3|16
CASSRELGQGPYTQYF
TGCGCCAGCAGCCGGGAACTCGGACAGGGACCCTATACGCAGTATTTT
>TRBJ2-6|NA|many|TRBV5-1|17
CASSSSVSNSGANVLTF
TGCGCCAGCAGTTCGTCGGTATCTAACTCTGGGGCCAACGTCCTGACTTTC
>TRBJ2-1|NA|few|TRBV10-1|12
CASSDPGREQFF
TGCGCCAGCAGCGACCCCGGACGTGAGCAGTTCTTC
>TRBJ1-5|TRBD1|NA|TRBV6-2/TRBV6-3|18
CASRVVTPRDREDQPQHF
TGTGCCAGCAGGGTAGTAACTCCCCGGGACAGGGAGGACCAGCCCCAGCATTTT
>TRBJ2-5|TRBD2|NA|TRBV28|16
CASTVGTSEYEETQYF
TGTGCCAGCACCGTTGGGACTAGCGAATATGAAGAGACCCAGTACTTC
>TRBJ2-5|NA|NA|TRBV18|14
CASSPPRSWETQYF
TGTGCCAGCTCACCACCGAGGTCGTGGGAGACCCAGTACTTC
>TRBJ1-1|NA|few|TRBV5-1|13
CASSPPVPGGAFF
TGCGCCAGCAGTCCCCCCGTCCCGGGCGGGGCTTTCTTT
>TRBJ2-3|NA|few|TRBV25-1|16
CASSEYVTRVVGTQYF
TGTGCCAGCAGTGAATATGTAACGCGGGTCGTAGGTACGCAGTATTTT
>TRBJ1-2|NA|NA|TRBV20-1|12
CSAPDQRYGYTF
TGCAGTGCTCCAGACCAGCGCTATGGCTACACCTTC
>TRBJ2-7|NA|NA|TRBV14|16
CASSQALPGAGYEQYF
TGTGCCAGCAGCCAAGCTCTCCCGGGGGCCGGATACGAGCAGTACTTC
>TRBJ2-7|TRBD2|few|TRBV5-6|16
CASSSWTSISSYEQYF
TGTGCCAGCAGCTCCTGGACTAGTATTTCCTCCTACGAGCAGTACTTC